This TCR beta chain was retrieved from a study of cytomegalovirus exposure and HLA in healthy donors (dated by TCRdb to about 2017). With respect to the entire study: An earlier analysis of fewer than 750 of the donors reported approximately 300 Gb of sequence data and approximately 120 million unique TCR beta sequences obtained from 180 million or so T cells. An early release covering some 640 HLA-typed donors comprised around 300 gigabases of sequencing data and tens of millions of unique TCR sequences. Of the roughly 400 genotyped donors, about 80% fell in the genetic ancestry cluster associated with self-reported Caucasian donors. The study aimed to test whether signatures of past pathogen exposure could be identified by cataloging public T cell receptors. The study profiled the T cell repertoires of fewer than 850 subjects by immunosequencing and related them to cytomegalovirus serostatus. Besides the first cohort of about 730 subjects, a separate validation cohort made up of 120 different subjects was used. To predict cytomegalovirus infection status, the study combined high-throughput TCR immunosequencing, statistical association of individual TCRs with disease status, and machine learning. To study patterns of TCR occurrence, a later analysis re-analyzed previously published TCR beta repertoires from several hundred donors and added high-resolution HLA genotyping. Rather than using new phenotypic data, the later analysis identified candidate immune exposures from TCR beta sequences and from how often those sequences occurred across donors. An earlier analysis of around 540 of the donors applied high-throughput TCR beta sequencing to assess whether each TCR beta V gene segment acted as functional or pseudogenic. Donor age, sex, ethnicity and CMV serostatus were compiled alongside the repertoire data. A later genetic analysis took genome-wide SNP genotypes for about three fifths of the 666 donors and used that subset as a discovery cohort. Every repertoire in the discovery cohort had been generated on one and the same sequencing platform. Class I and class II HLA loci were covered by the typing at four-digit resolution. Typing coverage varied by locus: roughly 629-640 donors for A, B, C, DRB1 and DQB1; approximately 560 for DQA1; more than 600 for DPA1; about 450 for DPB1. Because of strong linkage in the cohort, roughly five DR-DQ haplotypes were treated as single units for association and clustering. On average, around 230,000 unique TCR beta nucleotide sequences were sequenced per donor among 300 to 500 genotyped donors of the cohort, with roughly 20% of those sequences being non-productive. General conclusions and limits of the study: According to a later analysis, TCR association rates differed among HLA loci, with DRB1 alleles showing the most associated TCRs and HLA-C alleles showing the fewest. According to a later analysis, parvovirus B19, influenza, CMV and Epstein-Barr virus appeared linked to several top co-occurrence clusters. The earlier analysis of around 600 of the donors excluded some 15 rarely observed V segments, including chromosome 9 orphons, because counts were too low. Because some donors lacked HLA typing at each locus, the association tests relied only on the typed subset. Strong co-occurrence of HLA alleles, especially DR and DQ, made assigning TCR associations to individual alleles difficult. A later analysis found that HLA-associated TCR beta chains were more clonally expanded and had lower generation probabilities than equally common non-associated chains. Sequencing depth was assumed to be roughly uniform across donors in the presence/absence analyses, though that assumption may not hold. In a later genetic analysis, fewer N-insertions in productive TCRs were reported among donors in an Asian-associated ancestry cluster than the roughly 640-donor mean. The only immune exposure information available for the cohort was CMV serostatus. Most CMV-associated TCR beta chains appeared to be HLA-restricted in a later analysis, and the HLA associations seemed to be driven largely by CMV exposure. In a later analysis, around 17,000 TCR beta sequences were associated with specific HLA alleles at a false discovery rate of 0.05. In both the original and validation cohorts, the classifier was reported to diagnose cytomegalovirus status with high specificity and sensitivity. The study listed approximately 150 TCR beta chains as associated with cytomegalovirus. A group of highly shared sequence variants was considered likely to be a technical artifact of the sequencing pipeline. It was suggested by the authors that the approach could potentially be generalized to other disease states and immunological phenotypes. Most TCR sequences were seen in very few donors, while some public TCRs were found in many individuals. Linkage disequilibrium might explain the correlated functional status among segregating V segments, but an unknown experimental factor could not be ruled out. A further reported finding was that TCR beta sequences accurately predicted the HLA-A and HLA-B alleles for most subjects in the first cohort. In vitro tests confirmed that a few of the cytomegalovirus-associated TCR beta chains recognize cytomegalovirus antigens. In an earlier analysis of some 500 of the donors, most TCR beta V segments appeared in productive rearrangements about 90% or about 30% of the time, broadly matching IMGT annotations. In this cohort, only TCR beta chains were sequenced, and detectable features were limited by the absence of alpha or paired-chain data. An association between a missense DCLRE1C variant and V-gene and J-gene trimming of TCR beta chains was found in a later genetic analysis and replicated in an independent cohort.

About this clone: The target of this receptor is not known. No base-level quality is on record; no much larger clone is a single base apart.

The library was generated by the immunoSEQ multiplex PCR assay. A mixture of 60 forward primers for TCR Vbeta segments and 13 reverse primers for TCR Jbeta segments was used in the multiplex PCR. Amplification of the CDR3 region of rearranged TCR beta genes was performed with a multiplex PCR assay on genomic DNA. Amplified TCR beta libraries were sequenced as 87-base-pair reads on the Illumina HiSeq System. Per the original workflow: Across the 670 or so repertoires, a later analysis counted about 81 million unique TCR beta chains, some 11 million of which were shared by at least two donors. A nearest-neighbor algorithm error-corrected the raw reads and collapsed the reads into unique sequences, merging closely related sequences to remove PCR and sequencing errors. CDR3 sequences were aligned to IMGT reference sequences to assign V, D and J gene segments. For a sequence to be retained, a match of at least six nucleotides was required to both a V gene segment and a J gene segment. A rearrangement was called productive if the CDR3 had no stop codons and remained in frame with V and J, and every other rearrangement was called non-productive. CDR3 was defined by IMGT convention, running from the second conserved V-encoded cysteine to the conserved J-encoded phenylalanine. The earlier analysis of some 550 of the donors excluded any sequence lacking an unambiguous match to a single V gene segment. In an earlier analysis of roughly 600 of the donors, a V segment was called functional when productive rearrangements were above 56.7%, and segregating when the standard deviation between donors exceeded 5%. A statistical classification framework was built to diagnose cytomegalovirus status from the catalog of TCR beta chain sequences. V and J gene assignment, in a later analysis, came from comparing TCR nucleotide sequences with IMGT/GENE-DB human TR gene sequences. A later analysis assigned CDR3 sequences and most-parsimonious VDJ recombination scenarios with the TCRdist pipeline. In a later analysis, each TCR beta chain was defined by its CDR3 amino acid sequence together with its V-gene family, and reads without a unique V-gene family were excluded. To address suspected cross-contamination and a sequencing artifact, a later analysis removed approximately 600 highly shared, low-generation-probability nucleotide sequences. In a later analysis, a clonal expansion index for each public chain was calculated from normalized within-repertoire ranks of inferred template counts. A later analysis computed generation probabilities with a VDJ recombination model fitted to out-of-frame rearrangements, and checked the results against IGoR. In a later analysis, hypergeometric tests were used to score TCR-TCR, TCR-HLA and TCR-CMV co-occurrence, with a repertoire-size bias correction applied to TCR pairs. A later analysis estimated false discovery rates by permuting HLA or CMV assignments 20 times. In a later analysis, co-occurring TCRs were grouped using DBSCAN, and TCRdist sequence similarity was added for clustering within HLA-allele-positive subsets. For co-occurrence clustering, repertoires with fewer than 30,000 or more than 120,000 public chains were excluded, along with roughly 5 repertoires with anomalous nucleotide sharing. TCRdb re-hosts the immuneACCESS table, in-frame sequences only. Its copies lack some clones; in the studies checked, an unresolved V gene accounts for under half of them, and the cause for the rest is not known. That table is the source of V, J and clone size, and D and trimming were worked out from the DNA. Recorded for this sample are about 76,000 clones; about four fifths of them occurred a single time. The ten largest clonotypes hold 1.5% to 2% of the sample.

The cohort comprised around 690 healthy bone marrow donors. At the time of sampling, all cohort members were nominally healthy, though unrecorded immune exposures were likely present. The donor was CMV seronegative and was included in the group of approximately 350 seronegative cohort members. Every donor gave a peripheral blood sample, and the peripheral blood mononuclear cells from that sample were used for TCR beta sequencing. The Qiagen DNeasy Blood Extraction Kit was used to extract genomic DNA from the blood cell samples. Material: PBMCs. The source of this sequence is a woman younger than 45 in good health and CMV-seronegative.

The CDR3 reads CASSKAGGGEQYF. In nucleotide form, the sequence is TGTGCCAGCAGCAAAGCGGGAGGCGGCGAGCAGTACTTC. The V and J segments used are TRBV6-1 and TRBJ2-7; 9 central nucleotides agree with TRBD2. V lost 6 bases and J lost 6 bases, and the count of bases not matched to a germline gene is 6. The germline V gene supplies CDR1 MNHNS and CDR2 SASEGT. Its CDR3 holds 13 amino acids, cysteine through phenylalanine. The DNA shown is the 39-base CDR3, in frame from base 1.